Presented here are 27 T cell receptor beta chains from one specimen sequenced in a study of T-cell memory formation after mild COVID-19. TCRdb reprocessed the 5' RACE reads with MiXCR, giving one entry per CDR3 protein. The table records some 180,000 distinct CDR3 sequences, roughly 13% of them present only once. Sequencing input: PBMCs or a T cell subset sorted from them (not recorded which). The receptor source for this set is a man between 18 and 35 years old who had mild COVID-19 (a few samples of this study predate the infection). Cell type and time point are not known.

The CDR3 loop is CASSFGQGPETQYF. In DNA, the CDR3 is TGTGCCAGCAGCTTCGGACAGGGACCAGAGACCCAGTACTTC. This chain connects TRBV5-6 to TRBJ2-5, with 8 nucleotides matching TRBD1. The V gene's germline CDR1 is SGHDT and CDR2 YYEEEE. This CDR3 is built from 14 residues. J was trimmed by 4 bases and V by 2 bases; bases with no gene match: 4.

By sample share, this clonotype is large. The chain links TRBV20-1 to TRBJ2-3; 8 nucleotides agree with TRBD1. Germline assignment: CDR1 DFQATT and CDR2 SNEGSKA (reference sequence). V shed 5 bases, J shed 6 bases, and the junction held 7 bases outside the gene matches. This CDR3 spans 13 amino acids. The CDR3 here is CSAPDRGLDTQYF. The CDR3 bases are TGCAGTGCTCCCGACAGGGGACTGGATACGCAGTATTTT.

V is TRBV13 and J is TRBJ2-3, with 8 positions matching TRBD2. V was pared by 5 bases and J by 4 bases, with 11 bases of the junction left unmatched. CDR1 and CDR2 (germline): PRHDT, FYEKMQ (reference sequence). The CDR3 has 16 residues. The CDR3 spells CASSNHRGGGADTQYF. The DNA of the CDR3 is TGTGCCAGCAGCAATCACCGGGGGGGCGGCGCAGATACGCAGTATTTT.

This CDR3 is CASRTGESKAFF. CDR3 nucleotides: TGTGCCAGCAGGACGGGGGAAAGTAAGGCTTTCTTT. This rearrangement joins TRBV27 to TRBJ1-1; a weak D match, TRBD1 (5 bases). Trimming stripped 6 bases from V and 11 bases from J, with 16 bases between. From germline, CDR1 is MNHEY and CDR2 SMNVEV (reference sequence). This CDR3 comprises 12 residues.

The genes are TRBV5-1 and TRBJ2-3, with TRBD1 as a possible D gene (5 bases). The V end lost 4 bases, the J end lost 1 base, and 16 bases lay between the germline ends. This CDR3 contains 16 residues. Germline V gives CDR1 SGHRS, CDR2 YFSETQ. The CDR3 nucleotides are TGCGCCAGCAGCCAACAGGTCCCGATAGGCACAGATACGCAGTATTTT. Protein product: CASSQQVPIGTDTQYF.

The chain recombines TRBV5-3 with TRBJ1-1; D perhaps matches TRBD1 (6 bases). TRBV5-3 is identified as an open reading frame with a role that is uncertain. This CDR3 spans 16 amino acids. Trimming removed 3 bases at V and 4 bases at J, with 19 bases between. The CDR3 DNA reads as TGTGCCAGAAGCTCCCGGGGGGAGGGGGACTCCACTGAAGCTTTCTTT. This encodes CARSSRGEGDSTEAFF.

The chain uses TRBV6-5 and TRBJ1-1, with no clear D. The germline CDR1 and CDR2 sequences are MNHEY and SVGAGI. The V end was cut by 2 bases, the J end by 9 bases, with 7 bases between. The CDR3 totals 11 residues. The CDR3: CASSYQFKAFF. CDR3 in DNA: TGTGCCAGCAGTTACCAATTTAAAGCTTTCTTT.

This chain connects TRBV6-5 to TRBJ1-1, with 8 bases matching TRBD1. The CDR3 contains 11 residues. From germline, CDR1 is MNHEY and CDR2 SVGAGI. J gave up 7 bases and V 6 bases, and 1 base lay outside the gene matches. CDR3 nucleotide sequence: TGTGCCAGCAGGGACAGGGTTGAAGCTTTCTTT. Its translation is CASRDRVEAFF.

This clonotype has a handful of counts. The chain is built from TRBV15 and TRBJ1-5; possible D gene TRBD1, 6 bases. Trimming removed 6 bases at V and 9 bases at J, with 21 bases between. Per germline, CDR1 LNHNV and CDR2 YYDKDF (reference sequence). CDR3 length: 15 residues. CDR3 nucleotides: TGTGCCACCAGTATGGCGAACACAGGGTTTCGGCCCCAGCATTTT. Protein product: CATSMANTGFRPQHF. Full variable domain (missing parts from reference TRBV15 and TRBJ1-5): DAMVIQNPRYQVTQFGKPVTLSCSQTLNHNVMYWYQQKSSQAPKLLFHYYDKDFNNEADTPDNFQSRRPNTSFCFLDIRSPGLGDTAMYLCATSMANTGFRPQHFGDGTRLSIL.

This clonotype showed up many times. The chain joins TRBV12-3 or TRBV12-4 to TRBJ2-4; 9 bases agree with TRBD1. V trimming: 3 bases; J trimming: 8 bases; junction bases outside the gene matches: 5. This CDR3 spans 14 amino acids. This chain's CDR3 is CASSFLRQGDIQYF. Here the CDR3 DNA reads TGTGCCAGCAGTTTTTTAAGACAGGGGGACATTCAGTACTTC.

The V and J genes are TRBV18 and TRBJ1-4; D is unresolved. Trimming took off 2 bases at V and 4 bases at J, with 5 bases between the two ends. Looked up from germline, CDR1 is KGHSH and CDR2 is LQKENI. The CDR3 runs 13 residues. CDR3 residues: CASSPNSNEKLFF. Here the CDR3 DNA reads TGTGCCAGCTCACCAAACAGTAATGAAAAACTGTTTTTT.

The chain recombines TRBV12-3 or TRBV12-4 with TRBJ2-3; D may match TRBD1 or TRBD2 (5 bases each). V dropped 3 bases and J dropped 3 bases, with 16 bases sitting between them. The CDR3 is 16 amino acids. The CDR3 reads CASSFGMWGSTDTQYF. For the CDR3, the DNA is TGTGCCAGCAGTTTCGGGATGTGGGGGTCTACAGATACGCAGTATTTT.

This rearrangement joins TRBV21-1 to TRBJ1-6; TRBD1, the D gene given by the table, was not confirmed from the DNA. TRBV21-1 is a documented pseudogene. CDR3 length: 17 residues. Here the CDR3 reads CASSKGEPDRGVRPLHF. In DNA form, the CDR3 reads TGTGCCAGCAGCAAAGGGGAGCCGGACAGGGGGGTAAGACCCCTCCACTTT.

The gene calls are TRBV9 and TRBJ1-1; weak D call: TRBD1 (6 bases). The CDR3 covers 14 residues. Trimming stripped 1 base from V and 6 bases from J, with 13 bases between. Germline lookup yields CDR1 SGDLS and CDR2 YYNGEE. CDR3 in DNA: TGTGCCAGCAGCGTATCTGGGGGGGCGTCTGAAGCTTTCTTT. It yields the protein CASSVSGGASEAFF.

This clonotype was observed many times. V is TRBV6-2 or TRBV6-3 and J is TRBJ2-2; D unclear. The CDR3 loop spans 16 amino acids. Between the trimmed V and J ends, which lost 6 bases and 5 bases, there was a span of 19 bases. Per the germline V gene, CDR1 is MNHEY and CDR2 is SVGEGT. The CDR3 reads CASSPQWGWGTGELFF. In nucleotides, the CDR3 is TGTGCCAGCAGCCCGCAGTGGGGTTGGGGTACCGGGGAGCTGTTTTTT.

This clonotype has at least ten counts. V gene TRBV6-2 or TRBV6-3 combines with J gene TRBJ1-1, with 8 bases that match TRBD1. Germline CDR1 and CDR2: MNHEY and SVGEGT. The V gene end was trimmed by 2 bases and the J gene end by 4 bases; junction bases not matched to a gene: 9. The CDR3 loop spans 16 amino acids. In DNA form, the CDR3 reads TGTGCCAGCAGTTACGACCTGACAGGGGAGGCCACTGAAGCTTTCTTT. Translating gives CASSYDLTGEATEAFF.

This clonotype has ten or more counts. CDR3 nucleotide sequence: TGTGCCAGCACCCGGAACACCGGGGAGCTGTTTTTT. It encodes CASTRNTGELFF. This rearrangement joins TRBV7-6 to TRBJ2-2; D gene unclear. This CDR3 region has 12 residues. Germline lookup yields CDR1 SGHVS and CDR2 FNYEAQ. The ends were cut back, 7 bases at V and 1 base at J, with 4 bases in the middle.

There are a few counts of this clonotype. The chain couples TRBV20-1 to TRBJ2-7; 8 bases are a match to TRBD2. V trimming: 4 bases; J trimming: 5 bases; junction bases outside the gene matches: 7. The CDR3 totals 13 residues. CDR1 is DFQATT and CDR2 is SNEGSKA in the germline V gene (reference sequence). The CDR3: CSATVAGLDEQYF. For the CDR3, the DNA is TGCAGTGCTACCGTAGCGGGGCTCGACGAGCAGTACTTC.

The chain couples TRBV20-1 to TRBJ1-2; D call uncertain. The CDR3 runs 13 residues. Germline V gene lookup returns CDR1 DFQATT and CDR2 SNEGSKA (reference sequence). Trimming stripped 5 bases from V and 2 bases from J, with 12 bases between. The CDR3 here is CSAYQTDNYGYTF. As DNA, the CDR3 is TGCAGTGCTTACCAGACGGACAACTATGGCTACACCTTC.

The J gene is TRBJ1-2, the V gene TRBV7-2; 8 bases fit TRBD1. CDR1 is SGHTA, CDR2 FQGNSA, per germline. CDR3 length: 13 amino acids. Trimming took 6 bases from V and 8 from J; bases not matched to a gene: 8. CDR3 nucleotides: TGTGCCAGCAGTTCGGACAGGGACAGGGGCTACACCTTC. Amino acids: CASSSDRDRGYTF. The complete variable domain, with remaining parts taken from reference TRBV7-2 and TRBJ1-2, reads GAGVSQSPSNKVTEKGKDVELRCDPISGHTALYWYRQSLGQGLEFLIYFQGNSAPDKSGLPSDRFSAERTGGSVSTLTIQRTQQEDSAVYLCASSSDRDRGYTFGSGTRLTVV.

V gene TRBV12-3 or TRBV12-4 combines with J gene TRBJ2-1, with a tentative D call TRBD1 (5 bases). The V end lost 2 bases, the J end lost 7 bases, and 12 bases lay between the germline ends. The CDR3 runs 14 residues. The CDR3 region is CASSLPQGRNEQFF. Written as DNA, the CDR3 is TGTGCCAGCAGTTTACCCCAGGGTCGAAATGAGCAGTTCTTC.

This clonotype was seen ten or more times. J is TRBJ2-5 and V is TRBV9, with D perhaps TRBD2 (6 bases). Deletions cut 4 bases from V and 5 bases from J, with 21 bases between. Per germline, CDR1 SGDLS and CDR2 YYNGEE. This CDR3 has 16 residues. The CDR3 DNA reads TGTGCCAGCAGCCCCCACCTCAGCGGGTTTAAGGAGACCCAGTACTTC. This gives the protein CASSPHLSGFKETQYF.

The V call is TRBV6-5, the J call TRBJ1-3; D ambiguous. The CDR3 is made up of 16 amino acids. Trimming left V 0 bases short and J 0 bases short, with 9 bases between. Germline V gene sequence: CDR1 MNHEY, CDR2 SVGAGI. The CDR3 coding sequence is TGTGCCAGCAGTTACTCCCTGGGTGGCTCTGGAAACACCATATATTTT. Its protein product is CASSYSLGGSGNTIYF.

This clonotype has a handful of counts. This chain links TRBV5-1 with TRBJ2-3; weak D call: TRBD1 (5 bases). Germline V gene sequence: CDR1 SGHRS, CDR2 YFSETQ. The CDR3 totals 15 residues. V lost 2 bases, J lost 0 bases, and 10 bases lay in between. CDR3 region: CASSLRPGSTDTQYF. CDR3 DNA: TGCGCCAGCAGCTTAAGGCCAGGGAGCACAGATACGCAGTATTTT.

CDR3 in amino acids: CASSLNRGTETQYF. The CDR3 bases are TGTGCCAGCAGTTTAAACAGGGGAACTGAGACCCAGTACTTC. The chain joins TRBV28 to TRBJ2-5, with 7 bases aligning to TRBD1. V lost 2 bases and J lost 5; bases outside the gene matches: 5. The germline gives CDR1 MDHEN, CDR2 SYDVKM. This CDR3 region has 14 residues.

The V call is TRBV5-1, the J call TRBJ2-1, with D maybe TRBD1 (5 bases). V lost 0 bases and J lost 7, with 11 bases in between. This CDR3 comprises 14 residues. CDR1 is SGHRS, CDR2 YFSETQ, per germline. The CDR3 is CASSLVRVGNEQFF. The CDR3 coding sequence is TGCGCCAGCAGCTTGGTCAGGGTGGGGAATGAGCAGTTCTTC.

The chain carries TRBV6-4 and TRBJ1-2, with D perhaps TRBD1 (5 bases). V was pared by 4 bases and J by 5 bases, with 14 bases between. The CDR3 runs 14 residues. CDR1 is MRHNA and CDR2 is SNTAGT in the germline V gene. The DNA for the CDR3 is TGTGCCAGCAGTGCGGACGGGGGTTGGTATGGCTACACCTTC. Protein: CASSADGGWYGYTF.